These T cell receptor beta chains were read from a single sample in a study of tumor-infiltrating lymphocytes in primary liver carcinoma. TCRdb called the multiplex PCR reads again in MiXCR, with one record for every CDR3 protein. The sample carries just over 300,000 distinct CDR3 sequences, 45% to 70% recorded once. The specimen sequenced was peripheral blood. Receptors originate from a woman aged 25 to 39 with primary liver carcinoma and hepatitis B virus infection. Each CDR3 is given with its conserved first and last residue. The D gene is left open where the match is weak. Size is omitted from some rows. Given values are once, few, many or a class for expanded clones.

abundance	j_gene	d_gene	v_gene	CDR3aa	CDR3nt
.	TRBJ2-3	.	TRBV11-2	CASCLGTDTQYF	TGTGCCAGCTGCTTAGGCACAGATACGCAGTACTTT
few	TRBJ2-1	.	TRBV5-4	CASSLQSQGYNEQFF	TGTGCCAGCAGCTTGCAGTCCCAGGGGTACAATGAGCAGTTCTTC
.	TRBJ1-1	.	TRBV11-2	CVSSLVGTEAFF	TGTGTCAGCAGCTTAGTAGGCACTGAAGCCTTCTTT
many	TRBJ2-6	.	TRBV12-3/TRBV12-4	CASGVSKDGSSGANVLTF	TGTGCCAGCGGGGTTTCGAAGGACGGCAGCTCTGGGGCCAACGTCCTGACTTTC
.	TRBJ1-2	.	TRBV14	CASSPLEGKDYGYTF	TGTGCCAGCAGCCCTCTGGAGGGGAAGGACTATGGCTACACCTTC
.	TRBJ2-7	.	TRBV4-3	CASSQEHRSYEQYF	TGCGCCAGCAGCCAAGAACACCGATCCTACGAGCAGTACTTC
.	TRBJ2-3	.	TRBV13	CASSFNGQGTQYF	TGTGCCAGCAGCTTTAACGGGCAAGGTACGCAGTATTTT
.	TRBJ1-1	.	TRBV20-1	CSASFPENTEAFF	TGCAGTGCTAGTTTTCCAGAAAACACTGAAGCTTTCTTT
few	TRBJ2-1	TRBD2	TRBV5-4	CASSLISSGMDEQFF	TGTGCCAGCAGCCTAATTAGTAGCGGGATGGATGAGCAGTTCTTC
.	TRBJ2-2	.	TRBV19	CASTNVDRNTGELSF	TGTGCCAGTACCAATGTCGACAGGAACACCGGGGAGCTGTCTTTT
.	TRBJ1-5	.	TRBV6-1	CASSARARNQPQHF	TGTGCCAGCAGTGCTAGGGCTCGCAATCAGCCCCAGCATTTT
.	TRBJ2-7	TRBD1	TRBV28	CTSSRQGESSQYF	TGTACCAGCAGTCGACAGGGTGAGTCGTCGCAGTACTTC
few	TRBJ2-7	.	TRBV30	CAWSVGPGSEQYF	TGTGCCTGGAGTGTAGGACCCGGTAGTGAGCAGTACTTC
.	TRBJ2-3	TRBD2	TRBV4-3	CASSQDWLAGTDTPYF	TGCGCCAGCAGCCAAGACTGGCTAGCGGGCACAGATACGCCGTATTTT
.	TRBJ2-3	.	TRBV11-2	CASGLISGRNTDTQYF	TGTGCCAGCGGCCTAATTTCGGGACGGAACACAGATACGCAGTATTTT
.	TRBJ2-1	.	TRBV4-1	CASSQVEGWDEQFF	TGCGCCAGCAGCCAAGTTGAGGGGTGGGATGAACAGTTCTTC
.	TRBJ2-1	.	TRBV5-8	CASSLVAGTYNEQFF	TGTGCCAGCAGCTTGGTGGCGGGGACCTACAATGAGCAGTTCTTC
many	TRBJ1-2	.	TRBV12-3/TRBV12-4	CASNSWRASGYTF	TGTGCCAGCAATTCTTGGAGGGCAAGTGGCTACACCTTC
few	TRBJ2-3	TRBD1	TRBV5-4	CASSRQGTDTQYF	TGTGCCAGCAGCAGACAGGGGACAGATACGCAGTATTTT
.	TRBJ2-5	.	TRBV5-4	CASSLTGPGKETQYF	TGTGCCAGCAGCCTAACAGGGCCCGGCAAAGAGACCCAGTACTTC
.	TRBJ2-1	TRBD2	TRBV6-5	CASRSGLAGANEQFF	TGTGCCAGCAGATCAGGACTAGCGGGAGCAAATGAGCAGTTCTTC
few	TRBJ1-5	.	TRBV12-3/TRBV12-4	CASRVRGNQPQHF	TGTGCCAGCAGAGTCCGGGGCAATCAGCCCCAGCATTTT
.	TRBJ1-1	.	TRBV28	CASSDGFSEAFF	TGTGCGAGCAGCGACGGGTTCTCTGAAGCTTTCTTT
.	TRBJ1-2	.	TRBV4-3	CASCAELEMYGYTF	TGCGCCAGCTGCGCTGAGTTGGAGATGTATGGTTACACCTTC
.	TRBJ2-7	TRBD1	TRBV29-1	CSVQDRDSFYYEQYF	TGCAGCGTCCAAGACCGGGACAGCTTCTACTACGAACAGTACTTC
.	TRBJ1-5	.	TRBV10-3	CAISVTENQPQHF	TGTGCCATCAGTGTCACAGAAAATCAGCCCCAGCATTTT
.	TRBJ2-7	.	TRBV7-9	CASSREGGSYEQYF	TGTGCCAGCAGTCGAGAGGGGGGATCCTACGAGCAGTACTTC
.	TRBJ2-2	.	TRBV6-2/TRBV6-3	CASSYSGFGEPFF	TGTGCCAGCAGTTACTCTGGGTTCGGGGAGCCGTTTTTT
.	TRBJ2-3	TRBD2	TRBV4-1	CASSQGTSGSIRDTQYF	TGCGCCAGCAGCCAAGGGACTAGCGGGAGTATAAGAGATACGCAGTATTTT
many	TRBJ1-1	TRBD1	TRBV6-5	CASSYLGQGLSTEAFF	TGTGCCAGCAGTTACCTAGGACAGGGATTATCAACTGAAGCTTTCTTT
.	TRBJ2-5	.	TRBV14	CASSLRGRLETQYF	TGTGCCAGCAGCCTGCGGGGAAGGTTAGAGACCCAGTACTTC
.	TRBJ2-1	.	TRBV6-2/TRBV6-3	CACGHLRYNEQFF	TGTGCCTGTGGACACCTCCGTTACAATGAGCAGTTCTTC
.	TRBJ2-1	.	TRBV24-1	CATMPPQQEFDEQFF	TGTGCCACTATGCCCCCGCAGCAGGAGTTTGATGAGCAGTTCTTC
.	TRBJ2-7	TRBD2	TRBV11-2	CASSAKAVDSGIRGEQYF	TGTGCCAGCAGCGCGAAAGCGGTAGATAGCGGGATCAGGGGCGAGCAGTACTTC
.	TRBJ2-2	TRBD2	TRBV12-3/TRBV12-4	CASSSPAGGPIGELFF	TGTGCCAGCAGCTCACCCGCGGGAGGGCCCATCGGGGAGCTGTTTTTT
.	TRBJ2-7	.	TRBV2	CASTEKGGSYEQYF	TGTGCCAGCACTGAAAAGGGCGGATCCTACGAGCAGTACTTC
many	TRBJ2-1	.	TRBV12-3/TRBV12-4	CASGRSAYNEQFF	TGTGCCAGTGGGCGATCCGCCTACAATGAGCAGTTCTTC
.	TRBJ2-7	.	TRBV7-9	CASSLGGISEQYF	TGTGCCAGCAGCTTAGGGGGGATCTCCGAGCAGTACTTC
many	TRBJ2-2	.	TRBV7-8	CASRVTSSVYTGELFF	TGTGCCAGCAGGGTTACTAGTTCGGTTTACACCGGGGAGCTGTTTTTT
.	TRBJ2-1	.	TRBV12-3/TRBV12-4	CASSSGSPGRLGDEQVF	TGTGCCAGCAGTTCAGGTAGCCCCGGACGGCTGGGGGATGAGCAGGTCTTC
many	TRBJ2-1	.	TRBV5-1	CASSLDPTYNEQFF	TGCGCCAGCAGCTTGGATCCAACCTACAATGAGCAGTTCTTC
.	TRBJ2-5	.	TRBV6-2/TRBV6-3	CASSYYGLQRTQYF	TGTGCCAGCAGTTACTATGGTCTACAGAGGACCCAGTACTTC
few	TRBJ1-1	.	TRBV6-5	CASAYRVGVNTEAFF	TGTGCCAGCGCCTACCGTGTAGGGGTGAACACTGAAGCTTTCTTT
many	TRBJ1-2	.	TRBV29-1	CSVEGEEMGANYGYTF	TGCAGCGTTGAGGGAGAAGAGATGGGAGCTAACTATGGCTACACCTTC
.	TRBJ2-1	.	TRBV4-2	CASSQDPTLSGEQFF	TGTGCCAGCAGTCAAGATCCTACCCTGTCTGGTGAGCAGTTCTTC
.	TRBJ2-2	.	TRBV5-1	CASSLEGGELFF	TGCGCCAGCAGCTTGGAGGGCGGGGAGCTGTTTTTT